This passage covers 13 T cell receptor beta chains from one sample sequenced in a study of graft-versus-host responses after intestinal transplantation. Here immunoSEQ multiplex PCR was the method, and the copy in TCRdb shows in-frame clones only, minus some. Here the sample spans about 54,000 clones, about 89% being singletons. Source: PBMCs, taken 650 to 680 days after intestinal transplant. These receptors were collected from a human patient who received an intestinal transplant, so some T cells may come from the graft donor.

The V call is TRBV2, the J call TRBJ1-3, with D hard to call. The germline V gene encodes CDR1 SNHLY and CDR2 FYNNEI. The CDR3 consists of 14 residues. V dropped 6 bases and J dropped 0 bases, with 9 bases sitting between them. CDR3 sequence (DNA): TGTGCCAGCAGCAGCTTGAGCTCTGGAAACACCATATATTTT. Translation: CASSSLSSGNTIYF. The full variable domain, its missing parts supplied by reference TRBV2 and TRBJ1-3, is EPEVTQTPSHQVTQMGQEVILRCVPISNHLYFYWYRQILGQKVEFLVSFYNNEISEKSEIFDDQFSVERPDGSNFTLKIRSTKLEDSAMYFCASSSLSSGNTIYFGEGSWLTVV.

The genes are TRBV5-1 and TRBJ1-1, with D unclear. CDR3 size: 14 residues. V lost 2 bases, J lost 1 base, and 9 bases lay in between. In germline, CDR1 is SGHRS, CDR2 YFSETQ. Here the CDR3 DNA reads TGCGCCAGCAGCTTCGAAAATTCGAACACTGAAGCTTTCTTT. Residues: CASSFENSNTEAFF.

The V gene is TRBV9, the J gene TRBJ2-7; perhaps TRBD2 as D (6 bases). CDR1 and CDR2 from the germline V gene are SGDLS and YYNGEE. Deletions cut 3 bases from V and 4 bases from J, with 20 bases between. The CDR3 totals 16 residues. The CDR3 protein is CASSATPRDSVYEQYF. The DNA of the CDR3 is TGTGCCAGCAGCGCCACTCCCCGGGACTCCGTTTACGAGCAGTACTTC.

This clone was counted a single time. The chain links TRBV7-9 to TRBJ1-3, with a weak D call TRBD1 (5 bases). V lost 5 bases and J lost 3, with 14 bases in between. The CDR3 contains 15 residues. Germline V lookup: CDR1 SEHNR, CDR2 FQNEAQ (reference sequence). The CDR3: CASSRPTDSGNTIYF. CDR3 in DNA: TGTGCCAGCAGCCGCCCTACAGACAGTGGAAACACCATATATTTT.

The chain has TRBV7-2 and TRBJ2-2, with 7 bases that match TRBD2. After removal of 7 bases from V and 0 bases from J, the junction contained 8 bases not matched to a gene. This CDR3 region has 16 residues. Germline-derived CDR1 and CDR2 are SGHTA and FQGNSA. CDR3 sequence: CASTPLGGSNTGELFF. CDR3 nucleotide sequence: TGTGCCAGCACCCCGCTCGGGGGGTCGAACACCGGGGAGCTGTTTTTT.

This sequence joins TRBV10-3 and TRBJ2-3; the D gene could be TRBD1 or TRBD2 (6 bases each). V lost 6 bases and J lost 4, with 23 bases in between. There are 17 residues in the CDR3. The germline CDR1 and CDR2 sequences are ENHRY and SYGVKD. The CDR3 reads CAIRGGYREKASDTQYF. CDR3 coding DNA: TGTGCCATCAGGGGGGGATACAGGGAAAAAGCCTCAGATACGCAGTATTTT.

The chain is built from TRBV18 and TRBJ2-5; TRBD2 matches 10 bases. With 2 bases clipped from V and 3 bases from J, the junction kept 3 bases outside the gene matches. Per germline, CDR1 KGHSH and CDR2 LQKENI. This CDR3 region has 15 residues. CDR3 DNA sequence: TGTGCCAGCTCACCAAGGAGCGGGGGGGAAGAGACCCAGTACTTC. This translates into CASSPRSGGEETQYF. Variable domain in full (rest from reference TRBV18 and TRBJ2-5): NAGVMQNPRHLVRRRGQEARLRCSPMKGHSHVYWYRQLPEEGLKFMVYLQKENIIDESGMPKERFSAEFPKEGPSILRIQQVVRGDSAAYFCASSPRSGGEETQYFGPGTRLLVL.

V gene TRBV4-1 combines with J gene TRBJ1-1; D is possibly TRBD1 (5 bases). V was cut by 2 bases and J by 11 bases, with 21 bases left in between. The germline V gene encodes CDR1 MGHRA and CDR2 YSYEKL. The CDR3 sequence is 15 residues long. The CDR3 nucleotides are TGCGCCAGCAGCCAAAGAAAAGGGACGGGGACCGAGGCTTTCTTT. Its protein product is CASSQRKGTGTEAFF.

The chain carries TRBV10-1 and TRBJ2-2; D may be TRBD1 (5 bases). The CDR3 is 14 residues long. V dropped 3 bases and J dropped 5 bases, with 10 bases sitting between them. Germline CDR1 WNHNN, CDR2 SYGVQD (reference sequence). CDR3 region: CASSDQGRTGELFF. CDR3 DNA: TGCGCCAGCAGTGACCAGGGTCGGACCGGGGAGCTGTTTTTT.

V usage is TRBV27 and J usage is TRBJ2-7; 7 nucleotides align to TRBD1. Germline CDR1 MNHEY, CDR2 SMNVEV (reference sequence). V trimming: 5 bases; J trimming: 3 bases; junction bases outside the gene matches: 7. This CDR3 has 14 amino acids. In nucleotides, the CDR3 is TGTGCCAGCAGTCTGGAAGGGGACAGCTACGAGCAGTACTTC. Translation: CASSLEGDSYEQYF.

The V call is TRBV11-2, the J call TRBJ1-2; 9 bases align to TRBD1. The CDR3 totals 13 residues. Germline CDR1 reads SGHAT; CDR2 reads FQNNGV. V dropped 5 bases and J dropped 8; count of bases not matched to a gene: 6. The CDR3 sequence: CASSPNRGLGYTF. For the CDR3, the DNA is TGTGCCAGCAGCCCAAACAGGGGGCTAGGCTACACCTTC.

The chain is built from TRBV6-6 and TRBJ1-1; 12 bases match TRBD1. Germline loops: CDR1 MNHNY, CDR2 SVGAGI (reference sequence). The V gene end was trimmed by 5 bases and the J gene end by 1 base; junction bases not matched to a gene: 5. CDR3 length: 16 residues. This chain's CDR3 is CASSLRDRGPNTEAFF. The CDR3 DNA follows: TGTGCCAGCAGTCTTCGGGACAGGGGGCCGAACACTGAAGCTTTCTTT.

The rearrangement links TRBV15 to TRBJ2-5; either TRBD1 or TRBD2 may supply D (5 bases each). This CDR3 is built from 12 residues. Germline CDR1 and CDR2: LNHNV and YYDKDF (reference sequence). V was clipped by 11 bases and J by 7 bases, with 17 bases between them. The DNA for the CDR3 is TGTGCCGCCCTGACCCAGAGGGGGACCCAGTACTTC. Translating it yields CAALTQRGTQYF.